A single sample is the source of the 5 T cell receptor beta chains below, sequenced in a study of identifying expanded T cells in peripheral blood. Clones were sequenced by immunoSEQ multiplex PCR, and TCRdb holds only the in-frame ones, with some missing. The sample has over 100,000 clones, around 89% seen once; the top ten hold 7% to 9%. The sample consisted of blood. The receptor set was obtained from a person between 18 and 70 years old in good health.

The V call is TRBV5-4, the J call TRBJ2-1; 10 positions match TRBD2. With 4 bases clipped from V and 3 bases from J, the junction kept 4 bases outside the gene matches. The CDR3 sequence is 15 residues long. Germline V gene lookup returns CDR1 SGHNT and CDR2 YYREEE (reference sequence). The DNA for the CDR3 is TGTGCCAGCAGCGATGGACTAGCGGTCTACAATGAGCAGTTCTTC. Its protein product is CASSDGLAVYNEQFF.

The chain combines TRBV29-1 with TRBJ1-3; D ambiguous. Germline CDR1 reads SQVTM; CDR2 reads ANQGSEA. V was shortened by 0 bases and J by 2 bases, with 11 bases between the two germline ends. The CDR3 runs 15 residues. The CDR3 DNA follows: TGCAGCGTTGAAGATCGGGGATGGACTGGAAACACCATATATTTT. Translating it yields CSVEDRGWTGNTIYF.

This sequence joins TRBV7-2 and TRBJ2-1, with 12 bases fitting TRBD1. CDR1 and CDR2 (germline): SGHTA, FQGNSA. V lost 3 bases and J lost 10; bases outside the gene matches: 7. This CDR3 comprises 15 residues. The CDR3 protein is CASSLPGQGALEQFF. The DNA of the CDR3 is TGTGCCAGCAGCTTGCCGGGACAGGGGGCTTTAGAGCAGTTCTTC.

The V call is TRBV15, the J call TRBJ2-1; D ambiguous. This CDR3 region has 14 residues. Germline CDR1 LNHNV, CDR2 YYDKDF (reference sequence). Trimming shortened V by 8 bases and J by 4 bases, and 15 bases separated the two germline ends. CDR3 region: CATRGRGMYNEQFF. The CDR3 DNA sequence: TGTGCCACCCGAGGTCGTGGGATGTACAATGAGCAGTTCTTC. The entire variable domain, with the rest obtained from reference TRBV15 and TRBJ2-1, is as follows: DAMVIQNPRYQVTQFGKPVTLSCSQTLNHNVMYWYQQKSSQAPKLLFHYYDKDFNNEADTPDNFQSRRPNTSFCFLDIRSPGLGDTAMYLCATRGRGMYNEQFFGPGTRLTVL.

V gene TRBV18 combines with J gene TRBJ2-1, with D perhaps matching TRBD2 (5 bases). V dropped 4 bases and J dropped 4 bases, with 11 bases sitting between them. The CDR3 sequence is 14 residues long. Per the germline V gene, CDR1 is KGHSH and CDR2 is LQKENI. The CDR3 reads CASSLLGEYNEQFF. CDR3 nucleotide sequence: TGTGCCAGCTCACTTTTGGGAGAATACAATGAGCAGTTCTTC.